The sample holds a few counts of the clone carrying this T cell receptor beta chain. CDR3 length equals 15 residues. The germline CDR1 and CDR2 sequences are SGHRS and YFSETQ. With 6 bases clipped from V and 2 bases from J, the junction kept 5 bases outside the gene matches. TCRdb reprocessed the RT-PCR reads via MiXCR and lists one record per CDR3 protein. The sample carries about 680,000 distinct CDR3 sequences, 14% recorded once. V usage is TRBV5-1 and J usage is TRBJ2-1; 10 nucleotides align to TRBD2. The sequencing input was memory CD4+ T cells from blood. This receptor was taken from a female donor in good health, serving as a healthy control. The CDR3 bases are TGCGCCAGCACCCTAGCGGGAGAACCCTACAATGAGCAGTTCTTC. The encoded protein is CASTLAGEPYNEQFF.